Listed here is a single T cell receptor beta chain. Antigen unknown. The data derive from a study of cytomegalovirus exposure and HLA in healthy donors. This CDR3 spans 14 amino acids. V lost 4 bases and J lost 0, with 9 bases in between. Germline CDR1 SGHAT, CDR2 FQNNGV. The PCR made use of 60 Vbeta and 13 Jbeta primers. This table comes from immunoSEQ multiplex PCR, and its TCRdb copy is limited to in-frame clones, with some not included. The sample carries 150,000 or so clones, over 80% recorded once. The study, taken as a whole, reports: Associated with cytomegalovirus, according to the listing, were some 150 TCR beta chains.

The rearrangement links TRBV11-2 to TRBJ1-1; D gene ambiguous. Sequencing was performed on PBMCs. The receptor comes from a male donor in good health and CMV-seropositive. CDR3 loop: CASSSGPLNTEAFF. The CDR3 bases are TGTGCCAGCAGCTCAGGTCCTCTGAACACTGAAGCTTTCTTT.